The TCR beta chain described here comes from a study of blood T cells in healthy people across ages. Study results and limitations: Unsorted PBMC material precluded a definitive naive versus antigen-experienced comparison. Both higher diversity and more naive CD4+ cells marked long-lived donors when set against aged donors.

The germline V gene encodes CDR1 LNHDA and CDR2 SQIVND (reference sequence). J was trimmed by 2 bases and V by 7 bases; bases with no gene match: 10. This CDR3 is built from 15 residues. With regard to this clonotype: Antigen specificity is unknown.

Through a sample-barcoded 5' primer and a J-beta primer mix, a second PCR was run for about 7 to 12 cycles. TCRdb reprocessed the 5' RACE reads with MiXCR, giving one entry per CDR3 protein. The table records about 760,000 distinct CDR3 sequences, roughly 25% of them present only once. Another study also made use of these data, one on T cells of mothers and their children. This second study says: Six or seven children and their three healthy Caucasian mothers were the donors. Over 9.5 million reads per mother and some 3 million per child were obtained.

Material for sequencing was blood. This clonotype was sampled from a boy aged 5-17 years in good health. This chain links TRBV19 with TRBJ1-1, with 7 nucleotides matching TRBD1. The CDR3 DNA follows: TGTGCCAGTACCATCGGAGACAGGGCTAACACTGAAGCTTTCTTT. Translation gives CASTIGDRANTEAFF.